The next 5 T cell receptor beta chains were all read from a single sample in a study of blood T cell repertoires in COVID-19 (dated by TCRdb to 2020 to 2021). The receptor library was made with the immunoSEQ multiplex PCR assay. Entries here come from immuneACCESS through TCRdb and include only in-frame sequences with V and J called. Some clones fail to appear in such tables; in the studies checked, an unresolved V gene covers under half of the shortfall, and the cause of the remainder is unknown. This sample gives 240,000 or so clones in total; about 90% of them show up just once. Of the sample, around 7.8% is held by the ten largest clones. What was sequenced was peripheral blood. The receptors originated from a man aged 60 to 69 who had recovered from COVID-19.

This sequence joins TRBV5-4 and TRBJ2-1; 9 nucleotides align to TRBD2. CDR1 is SGHNT and CDR2 is YYREEE in the germline V gene (reference sequence). V lost 0 bases and J lost 4; bases outside the gene matches: 8. The CDR3 is 17 amino acids. The CDR3: CASSLELAGFLYNEQFF. The CDR3 DNA reads TGTGCCAGCAGCTTGGAGCTAGCGGGATTTCTTTACAATGAGCAGTTCTTC.

The chain recombines TRBV6-5 with TRBJ2-7, with a tentative D call TRBD2 (5 bases). The V end was cut by 6 bases, the J end by 13 bases, with 25 bases between. The CDR3 totals 14 residues. Germline CDR1 and CDR2: MNHEY and SVGAGI. CDR3 coding DNA: TGTGCCAGCAGCTCTCTGAATCCGAGCGCCGGGGTATACTTC. The encoded protein is CASSSLNPSAGVYF.

This clone was recorded only once. This chain links TRBV7-8 with TRBJ2-1; 8 bases are a match to TRBD2. Per the germline V gene, CDR1 is SGHVS and CDR2 is FQNEAQ. The CDR3 sequence is 15 residues long. V lost 2 bases to trimming and J lost 7 bases; unmatched junction nucleotides: 7. Here the CDR3 reads CASSLFRGGINEQFF. CDR3 DNA: TGTGCCAGCAGCTTATTCCGGGGGGGCATAAATGAGCAGTTCTTC.

The chain combines TRBV11-3 with TRBJ2-3, with 9 bases aligning to TRBD1. The CDR3 spans 14 residues. Germline CDR1 and CDR2: SGHNT and YENEEA. V lost 5 bases and J lost 5; bases outside the gene matches: 5. CDR3 nucleotides: TGTGCCAGCAGCCACAGGGGGCGAATAGATACGCAGTATTTT. Translating it yields CASSHRGRIDTQYF. Using reference TRBV11-3 and TRBJ2-3 for the parts outside the CDR3, the full variable domain is EAGVVQSPRYKIIEKKQPVAFWCNPISGHNTLYWYLQNLGQGPELLIRYENEEAVDDSQLPKDRFSAERLKGVDSTLKIQPAELGDSAVYLCASSHRGRIDTQYFGPGTRLTVL.

V usage is TRBV11-2 and J usage is TRBJ2-2, with 8 bases identical to TRBD2. V was clipped by 5 bases and J by 6 bases; unmatched bases: 14. CDR1 SGHAT and CDR2 FQNNGV come from the germline V gene. The CDR3 is 17 amino acids. The CDR3, as DNA: TGTGCCAGCAGCCCCCCTGGCGGGACTAGGGTTGCCGGGGAGCTGTTTTTT. It translates to CASSPPGGTRVAGELFF.